This T cell receptor (beta chain) was profiled in a study of blood T cell repertoires in COVID-19. In the study overall: Acute-phase and convalescent COVID-19 samples originated in the United States, Italy and Spain. Nucleic acid was either cDNA or gDNA, and it came from T cells, B-cell-depleted T cells, or PBMCs.

The CDR3 sequence is 15 residues long. Per the germline V gene, CDR1 is SGHNT and CDR2 is YENEEA. V lost 3 bases to trimming and J lost 1 base, with 12 bases between them. Participants had their cohort set by participant-reported clinical history. Recovered participants had two consecutive negative NP/OP PCR tests, healthcare professional clearance, or symptom resolution. Libraries were prepared by immunoSEQ multiplex PCR; TCRdb keeps only in-frame clonotypes and omits some of them. Here the sample spans about 130,000 clones, 70% to 90% being singletons. The sequenced sample was PBMCs or T cells enriched from blood (not recorded which). This receptor was obtained from a woman between 45 and 60 years old who had recovered from COVID-19. The chain employs TRBV11-3 and TRBJ1-1; maybe TRBD1 (6 bases). The CDR3 DNA follows: TGTGCCAGCAGCTTCCGGGACACTGAGAACACTGAAGCTTTCTTT. It encodes CASSFRDTENTEAFF. Based on the CDR3 plus reference TRBV11-3 and TRBJ1-1, the full variable domain is EAGVVQSPRYKIIEKKQPVAFWCNPISGHNTLYWYLQNLGQGPELLIRYENEEAVDDSQLPKDRFSAERLKGVDSTLKIQPAELGDSAVYLCASSFRDTENTEAFFGQGTRLTVV.